This T cell receptor (beta chain) was recorded in a study of blood T cells in healthy people across ages. A second PCR of roughly 6 to 12 cycles used a sample-barcoded 5' primer and a J-beta primer mix. MiXCR, applied by TCRdb to the 5' RACE reads, yields one record per CDR3 protein. The table shows about 830,000 distinct CDR3 sequences, with about 59% occurring only once. CDR1 is SEHNR and CDR2 is FQNEAQ in the germline V gene (reference sequence). The CDR3 is made up of 15 amino acids. Trimming removed 4 bases at V and 9 bases at J, with 16 bases between. Of note for this clonotype: Its antigen is unknown.

Study conclusions and caveats: Naive CD4+ cell counts and diversity both ran higher in long-lived than in aged donors. Donor CMV status was unknown, possibly confounding expanded clonotype changes.

Sequences were obtained from blood. The rearrangement uses TRBV7-9 and TRBJ1-6; D gene uncertain. The sequence derives from a man aged 25-45 years in good health. This CDR3 reads CASSSSRVLGSPLHF. The CDR3 bases are TGTGCCAGCAGCTCATCAAGGGTGTTGGGTTCACCCCTCCACTTT.